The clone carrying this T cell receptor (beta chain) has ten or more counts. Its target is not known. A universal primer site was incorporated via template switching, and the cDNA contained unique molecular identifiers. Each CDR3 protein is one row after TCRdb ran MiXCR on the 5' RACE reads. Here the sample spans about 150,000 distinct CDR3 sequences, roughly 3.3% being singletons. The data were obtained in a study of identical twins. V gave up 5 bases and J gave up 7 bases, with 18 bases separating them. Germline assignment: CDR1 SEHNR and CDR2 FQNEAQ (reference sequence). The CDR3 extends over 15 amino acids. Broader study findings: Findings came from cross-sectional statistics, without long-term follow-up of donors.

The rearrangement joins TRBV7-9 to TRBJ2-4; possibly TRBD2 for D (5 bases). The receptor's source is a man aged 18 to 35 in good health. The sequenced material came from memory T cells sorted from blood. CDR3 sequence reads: CASSGIGQRGNIQYF. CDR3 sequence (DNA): TGTGCCAGCAGCGGCATTGGTCAGCGAGGGAACATTCAGTACTTC. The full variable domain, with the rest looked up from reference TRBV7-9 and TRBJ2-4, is DTGVSQNPRHKITKRGQNVTFRCDPISEHNRLYWYRQTLGQGPEFLTYFQNEAQLEKSRLLSDRFSAERPKGSFSTLEIQRTEQGDSAMYLCASSGIGQRGNIQYFGAGTRLSVL.